Shown below are 18 T cell receptor beta chains from a single sample sequenced in a study of CD8+ T cells in alopecia areata. Sequencing used cDNA as its template, made by extracting RNA and reverse transcribing it. Produced via immunoSEQ multiplex PCR; TCRdb's table is partial and in-frame only. This set yields about 6,000 clones and no singletons; the top ten hold less than 35%. Markers used for sorting pooled cutaneous lymph node cells were CD4, CD8alpha, NKG2D, NKG2ACE and others. The material sequenced was CD8+ T cells sorted from a lymph node. The origin of the receptors is a C3H/HeJ mouse with alopecia areata. MHC haplotype here: H2-k.

This clone occurred a few times. Mouse gene names and germline throughout. The read gets to within 4 residues of the CDR3 end, and the germline J gene fills in the rest. The V and J genes are TRBV31 and TRBJ2-1, with D possibly TRBD1 on 6 matching bases. CDR1 is GKSSPN, CDR2 SITVG, per germline. V was trimmed by 0 bases and J by 4 bases, leaving 10 bases between them. The CDR3 totals 14 residues. The DNA read from the CDR3 is TGTGCCTGGAGTCTTCGGGACAAATATGCT. Translating it yields CAWSLRDKYA. The whole CDR3 sequence is CAWSLRDKYAEQFF.

This clone was counted ten times or more. The listed genes are named as in mouse. The missing CDR3 end, 4 residues past where the read stops, is filled in from the germline J gene. The V and J genes are TRBV1 and TRBJ2-7; D is possibly TRBD1 (6 bases). Germline assignment: CDR1 NSQYPW and CDR2 LRSPGD (reference sequence). The CDR3 consists of 15 residues. CDR3 DNA, as far as it was read: TGCACCTGCAGTGCAGATCTCGGGACAAATAAT. Amino acids: CTCSADLGTNN. The whole CDR3 protein is CTCSADLGTNNEQYF.

This clone was picked up many times. Any gene name here is a mouse gene name. The read terminates 4 residues before the CDR3 end, so the remaining end is supplied by the germline J gene. This sequence joins TRBV29 and TRBJ2-4; a possible D gene is TRBD1 (6 bases). This CDR3 contains 11 residues. Per germline, CDR1 MSHET and CDR2 SYDVDS. The part of the CDR3 DNA that was read is TGTGCCAAGGGACACGAAAAC. As protein: CAKGHEN. The whole CDR3 sequence reads CAKGHENTLYF.

This clone was seen repeatedly, ten times or more. The genes and germline here are from mouse. The read finishes 4 residues shy of the CDR3 end, and the germline J gene is used to complete it. This sequence joins TRBV13-1 and TRBJ2-1; 8 nucleotides match TRBD2. The CDR3 spans 13 residues. Germline values: CDR1 NSHNY, CDR2 SYGAGN. V trimming: 6 bases; J trimming: 3 bases; junction bases outside the gene matches: 2. CDR3: CASKLGVYAEQFF. The sequenced part of the CDR3 DNA is TGTGCCAGCAAACTGGGGGTCTATGCT.

This clone was observed at least ten times. Mouse names are used for the genes. The read finishes 4 residues shy of the CDR3 end, and the germline J gene is used to complete it. The chain combines TRBV16 with TRBJ2-7; 8 nucleotides line up with TRBD2. J lost 0 bases, V lost 4 bases, and 5 bases had no gene match. The CDR3 loop spans 15 amino acids. The germline CDR1 and CDR2 sequences are SGHSA and FRNQAP. CDR3 DNA (partial): TGTGCAAGCAGCTCTTGGACTGGGAGCTCCTAT. Its protein product is CASSSWTGSSY. The entire CDR3 is CASSSWTGSSYEQYF.

The table lists this clone with a few counts. Gene names denote mouse genes. The observed sequence ends 4 residues before the CDR3 terminus, with the missing tail filled in from the germline J gene. The gene calls are TRBV19 and TRBJ2-2, with 8 bases matching TRBD1. V gave up 5 bases and J gave up 2 bases; unmatched junction bases: 2. This CDR3 has 14 amino acids. Germline V gene lookup returns CDR1 FNHDT and CDR2 SITEND (reference sequence). Incomplete CDR3 DNA: TGTGCCAGCAGCACAGGGGGGAACACCGGG. Its translation is CASSTGGNTG. The complete CDR3 protein is CASSTGGNTGQLYF.

This clone was observed at least ten times. Germline and genes: mouse. The read terminates 4 residues before the CDR3 end, so the remaining end is supplied by the germline J gene. The chain employs TRBV13-2 and TRBJ1-2; 10 nucleotides agree with TRBD1. With 3 bases clipped from V and 3 bases from J, the junction kept 2 bases outside the gene matches. This CDR3 is built from 14 residues. The germline gives CDR1 NNHNN, CDR2 SYGAGS (reference sequence). The CDR3 spells CASGGGQGYSDYTF. CDR3 DNA, as far as it was read: TGTGCCAGCGGTGGGGGACAGGGGTACTCC.

This clone was seen many times. Germline and genes here are mouse. The read gets to within 4 residues of the CDR3 end, and the germline J gene fills in the rest. The chain couples TRBV1 to TRBJ2-3; TRBD2 aligns across 11 bases. J lost 0 bases, V lost 0 bases, and 8 bases had no gene match. The germline V gene encodes CDR1 NSQYPW and CDR2 LRSPGD (reference sequence). This CDR3 has 19 amino acids. The CDR3 protein is CTCSADKGLGGFSAETLYF. The DNA read from the CDR3 is TGCACCTGCAGTGCAGATAAAGGACTGGGGGGATTTAGTGCAGAA.

By frequency in the sample, this clone is medium-sized (0.01 to 0.1%). The listed genes are named as in mouse. The CDR3 goes on 4 residues after the read ends, and that part is filled in from the germline J gene. The rearrangement uses TRBV1 and TRBJ1-2; D unresolved. V was cut by 3 bases and J by 0 bases, with 5 bases left in between. Germline CDR1 is NSQYPW and CDR2 is LRSPGD (reference sequence). The CDR3 is made up of 13 amino acids. The CDR3 sequence: CTCSAQTNSDYTF. The sequenced CDR3 bases are TGCACCTGCAGTGCGCAAACAAACTCC. The full variable domain, with the rest looked up from reference TRBV1 and TRBJ1-2, is VTLLEQNPRWRLVPRGQAVNLRCILKNSQYPWMSWYQQDLQKQLQWLFTLRSPGDKEVKSLPGADYLATRVTDTELRLQVANMSQGRTLYCTCSAQTNSDYTFGSGTRLLVI.

This clone was counted many times. These gene names are mouse names. The covered CDR3 bases are TGTGCCAGCGGTGCTGGGGGGAACTATGCT. Translated, it gives CASGAGGNYA. In full, the CDR3 reads CASGAGGNYAEQFF. The chain is built from TRBV13-2 and TRBJ2-1; 8 bases line up with TRBD2. The read terminates 4 residues before the CDR3 end, so the remaining end is supplied by the germline J gene. V trimming: 3 bases; J trimming: 1 base; junction bases outside the gene matches: 0. The CDR3 extends over 14 amino acids. Germline values: CDR1 NNHNN, CDR2 SYGAGS (reference sequence).

At least ten counts were recorded for this clone. Mouse germline and gene names are used. The missing CDR3 end, 4 residues past where the read stops, is filled in from the germline J gene. The V gene is TRBV3, the J gene TRBJ2-5, with TRBD2 matching 11 bases. The CDR3 extends over 15 amino acids. Trimming cost V 3 bases and J 3 bases; bases outside gene matches: 2. CDR1 and CDR2 from the germline V gene are SNHLY and FYNGKV (reference sequence). The CDR3 sequence: CASSFDWGGQDTQYF. CDR3 DNA, as far as it was read: TGTGCCAGCAGCTTCGACTGGGGGGGGCAAGAC.

This clone was picked up many times. The listed genes are named as in mouse. The read ends 4 residues early relative to the CDR3; the germline J gene fills the gap. The genes are TRBV31 and TRBJ1-1, with 9 bases that match TRBD1. Germline trimming cut 1 base from V and 3 bases from J; bases unmatched to any gene: 3. The CDR3 extends over 14 amino acids. Germline loops: CDR1 GKSSPN, CDR2 SITVG. The CDR3: CAWSPGQGHTEVFF. The part of the CDR3 DNA that was read is TGTGCCTGGAGTCCGGGACAGGGCCACACA.

Sample share makes this clone medium-sized. Gene names are the mouse ones. Read coverage stops 4 residues before the CDR3 terminus; the germline J gene supplies the remainder. J is TRBJ2-3 and V is TRBV13-2, with 14 bases matching TRBD2. The CDR3 has 18 residues. V was pared by 2 bases and J by 3 bases, with 8 bases of the junction left unmatched. Germline V gene lookup returns CDR1 NNHNN and CDR2 SYGAGS (reference sequence). CDR3 bases read: TGTGCCAGCGGTGACGCGGGACTGGGGGGGCGCAGGGCAGAA. Amino acid sequence: CASGDAGLGGRRAE. The whole CDR3 region reads CASGDAGLGGRRAETLYF.

For this clone: Germline and genes here are mouse. The covered CDR3 bases are TGTGCCAGCAGTGATCGGGGACTGGGGGGGCGACAAAAC. This translates into CASSDRGLGGRQN. The full CDR3 protein reads CASSDRGLGGRQNTLYF. J is TRBJ2-4 and V is TRBV13-3; 14 nucleotides match TRBD2. The read falls 4 residues short of the CDR3 end, and the missing part is taken from the germline J gene. Germline V CDR1 and CDR2: NNHDY, SYVADS. The CDR3 extends over 17 amino acids. V was clipped by 1 base and J by 3 bases; unmatched bases: 4.

At least ten counts were recorded for this clone. Gene labels here are mouse ones. The read falls 4 residues short of the CDR3 end, and the missing part is taken from the germline J gene. The rearrangement links TRBV1 to TRBJ2-7; 10 positions match TRBD2. CDR3 length: 15 amino acids. V gave up 2 bases and J gave up 3 bases; unmatched junction bases: 4. Germline V lookup: CDR1 NSQYPW, CDR2 LRSPGD (reference sequence). The CDR3 loop is CTCSALTGGVYEQYF. The sequenced CDR3 bases are TGCACCTGCAGTGCACTTACTGGGGGGGTCTAT.

In its sample, this clone was seen many times. Mouse gene names apply. The read halts 4 residues ahead of the CDR3 end, with the missing end drawn from the germline J gene. The gene calls are TRBV1 and TRBJ1-1, with D uncertain. This CDR3 is built from 12 residues. In germline, CDR1 is NSQYPW, CDR2 LRSPGD (reference sequence). The CDR3 loop reads CTCSAVHSEVFF. The sequenced part of the CDR3 DNA is TGCACCTGCAGTGCAGTACATTCA. Variable domain in full (rest from reference TRBV1 and TRBJ1-1): VTLLEQNPRWRLVPRGQAVNLRCILKNSQYPWMSWYQQDLQKQLQWLFTLRSPGDKEVKSLPGADYLATRVTDTELRLQVANMSQGRTLYCTCSAVHSEVFFGKGTRLTVV.

This clone is labeled as medium-sized. Mouse gene names apply. The CDR3 end falls 4 residues outside the read, so it is completed with the germline J gene. The chain uses TRBV12-1 and TRBJ2-2; possible D gene TRBD1, 6 bases. V was cut by 2 bases and J by 0 bases, with 9 bases left in between. The CDR3 has 15 amino acids. Germline V gene lookup returns CDR1 SGHSN and CDR2 HYEKVE. The part of the CDR3 DNA that was read is TGTGCCAGCTCTCCCGGGACAACAAACACCGGG. This gives the protein CASSPGTTNTG. The full CDR3 reads CASSPGTTNTGQLYF.

The table lists this clone with many counts. Germline and genes here are mouse. CDR3 loop: CASSEYRENSPLYF. The sequenced CDR3 bases are TGTGCCAGCAGTGAGTACAGGGAAAATTCGCCC. The genes are TRBV13-1 and TRBJ1-6; D might be TRBD1 (6 bases). The read ends 3 residues shy of where the CDR3 ends; the end is completed using the germline J gene. TRBJ1-6 is annotated as an ORF whose role is uncertain. CDR1 and CDR2 from the germline V gene are NSHNY and SYGAGN. The CDR3 contains 14 residues. Between the trimmed V and J ends, which lost 2 bases and 7 bases, there was a span of 10 bases.